These T cell receptor beta chains were read from a single sample in a study of shared clonotypes between healthy human individuals. Data came from immunoSEQ multiplex PCR; TCRdb stores just in-frame clones and leaves some out. The sample holds about 600,000 clones, roughly 98% seen once. The sample was naive CD8+ T cells sorted from blood. All receptors derive from a man aged 30 to 45 in good health. Each CDR3 is given with its conserved first and last residue. The D gene is left open where the match is weak. Only part of the rows carry a size: once, few, many, or a class if the clone is expanded.

>TRBJ2-1|NA|TRBV5-1|NA
CASSFLGSPEQFF
TGCGCCAGCAGCTTCTTGGGTTCTCCTGAGCAGTTCTTC
>TRBJ2-1|NA|TRBV14|NA
CASSQAGLVLNEQFF
TGTGCCAGCAGCCAAGCCGGATTAGTCTTAAATGAGCAGTTCTTC
>TRBJ1-5|TRBD1|TRBV27|NA
CASTSRTGSNQPQHF
TGTGCCAGCACCTCCCGGACAGGGAGTAATCAGCCCCAGCATTTT
>TRBJ1-4|TRBD1|TRBV6-6|NA
CASSYIRDSFEKLFF
TGTGCCAGCAGTTACATCCGGGACAGCTTTGAAAAACTGTTTTTT
>TRBJ2-3|NA|TRBV7-6|NA
CASSLAGGGADTQYF
TGTGCCAGCAGCTTAGCCGGAGGGGGCGCGGATACGCAGTATTTT
>TRBJ2-5|NA|TRBV7-2|NA
CASRRQPGLQETQYF
TGTGCCAGCAGGCGACAACCGGGACTCCAAGAGACCCAGTACTTC
>TRBJ2-7|NA|TRBV4-1|once
CASSQVGSPTYEQYF
TGCGCCAGCAGCCAAGTTGGCAGCCCTACCTACGAGCAGTACTTC
>TRBJ1-1|NA|TRBV10-3|NA
CAISDWDSMNTEAFF
TGTGCCATCAGTGATTGGGATTCGATGAACACTGAAGCTTTCTTT
>TRBJ2-1|NA|TRBV9|NA
CASSVDGDEQFF
TGTGCCAGCAGCGTAGACGGGGATGAGCAGTTCTTC
>TRBJ2-7|TRBD2|TRBV5-1|NA
CASSPWTSGRSNEQYF
TGCGCCAGCAGCCCGTGGACTAGCGGGAGAAGTAATGAGCAGTACTTC
>TRBJ2-1|TRBD1|TRBV7-9|NA
CASSPWDSNNEQFF
TGTGCCAGCAGCCCCTGGGACAGTAACAATGAGCAGTTCTTC
>TRBJ2-5|TRBD1|TRBV11-2|NA
CASQGGGGTQYF
TGTGCCAGCCAAGGGGGCGGTGGGACCCAGTACTTC
>TRBJ2-3|NA|TRBV9|NA
CASSPLVTSTDTQYF
TGTGCCAGCAGCCCTTTGGTCACTAGCACAGATACGCAGTATTTT
>TRBJ2-7|NA|TRBV18|NA
CASSPDMPTYEQYF
TGTGCCAGCTCACCGGACATGCCGACCTACGAGCAGTACTTC
>TRBJ2-7|NA|TRBV4-3|NA
CASSQDLGQTYEQYF
TGCGCCAGCAGCCAAGATCTTGGGCAGACCTACGAGCAGTACTTC
>TRBJ2-7|TRBD2|TRBV28|NA
CASSPIRAGDSSEQYF
TGTGCCAGCAGCCCCATTAGGGCGGGAGACAGCAGCGAGCAGTACTTC
>TRBJ2-1|TRBD2|TRBV7-9|NA
CASSLVPREGNEQFF
TGTGCCAGCAGCTTAGTACCCCGGGAGGGCAATGAGCAGTTCTTC
>TRBJ2-3|TRBD2|TRBV2|NA
CASRGTSGTDTQYF
TGTGCCAGCAGAGGGACTAGCGGCACAGATACGCAGTATTTT
>TRBJ2-7|NA|TRBV2|NA
CASTGAAYEQYF
TGTGCCAGCACTGGCGCGGCCTACGAGCAGTACTTC
>TRBJ2-7|NA|TRBV12-5|NA
CASGLVTPTDF
TGTGCTAGTGGTTTGGTGACTCCCACAGACTTC
>TRBJ2-7|TRBD2|TRBV6-1|NA
CASTTGRRDYEQYF
TGTGCCAGCACGACCGGGAGGCGAGACTACGAGCAGTACTTC
>TRBJ2-1|NA|TRBV6-5|NA
CASSYSSGFNEQFF
TGTGCCAGCAGTTACTCGTCAGGGTTCAATGAGCAGTTCTTC
>TRBJ2-7|TRBD2|TRBV29-1|NA
CSVYGAGDSYEQYF
TGCAGCGTTTACGGAGCGGGAGACTCCTACGAGCAGTACTTC
>TRBJ2-7|NA|TRBV9|NA
CASSGQGHEQYF
TGTGCCAGCAGCGGGCAGGGGCACGAGCAGTACTTC
>TRBJ2-1|TRBD2|TRBV6-6|NA
CASSEPRDYIYNEQFF
TGTGCCAGCAGCGAGCCCCGGGACTACATCTACAATGAGCAGTTCTTC
>TRBJ1-1|TRBD1|TRBV6-5|NA
CASSYSETGGTEAFF
TGTGCCAGCAGTTACTCTGAGACAGGGGGCACTGAAGCTTTCTTT
>TRBJ2-7|NA|TRBV6-1|NA
CASRSYEQYF
TGTGCCAGCAGGTCCTACGAGCAGTACTTC
>TRBJ2-7|NA|TRBV27|NA
CASSLITNYEQYF
TGTGCCAGCAGTTTAATAACCAACTACGAGCAGTACTTC
>TRBJ1-1|NA|TRBV12-1|NA
CASRRLGRDGLNTEAFF
TGTGCCAGCAGACGATTGGGACGGGATGGATTAAACACTGAAGCTTTCTTT
>TRBJ2-2|NA|TRBV14|NA
CASSQWGSTGELFF
TGTGCCAGCAGCCAATGGGGATCTACCGGGGAGCTGTTTTTT
>TRBJ2-7|NA|TRBV7-9|NA
CASSLGQGSSYEQYF
TGTGCCAGCAGCTTAGGTCAGGGGAGCTCCTACGAGCAGTACTTC
>TRBJ2-3|NA|TRBV5-5|NA
CASSPDYALGTDTQYF
TGTGCCAGCAGCCCTGATTACGCCCTGGGCACAGATACGCAGTATTTT
>TRBJ2-7|TRBD2|TRBV5-4|NA
CASSSLAGEDSYEQYF
TGTGCCAGCAGCTCTCTAGCGGGAGAGGATTCCTACGAGCAGTACTTC
>TRBJ1-4|NA|TRBV4-1|NA
CASSRSRVEKLFF
TGCGCCAGCAGCCGCAGTAGGGTTGAAAAACTGTTTTTT
>TRBJ2-7|NA|TRBV18|once
CASSPPERPNEQYF
TGTGCCAGCTCACCACCGGAGCGGCCCAACGAGCAGTACTTC
>TRBJ2-7|TRBD1|TRBV6-6|NA
CASIGQGASSYEQYF
TGTGCCAGCATCGGACAGGGGGCGTCCTCCTACGAGCAGTACTTC
>TRBJ2-7|TRBD2|TRBV7-8|NA
CASSLGTGVAGGGEQYF
TGTGCCAGCAGCTTAGGTACAGGCGTGGCGGGAGGAGGAGAGCAGTACTTC